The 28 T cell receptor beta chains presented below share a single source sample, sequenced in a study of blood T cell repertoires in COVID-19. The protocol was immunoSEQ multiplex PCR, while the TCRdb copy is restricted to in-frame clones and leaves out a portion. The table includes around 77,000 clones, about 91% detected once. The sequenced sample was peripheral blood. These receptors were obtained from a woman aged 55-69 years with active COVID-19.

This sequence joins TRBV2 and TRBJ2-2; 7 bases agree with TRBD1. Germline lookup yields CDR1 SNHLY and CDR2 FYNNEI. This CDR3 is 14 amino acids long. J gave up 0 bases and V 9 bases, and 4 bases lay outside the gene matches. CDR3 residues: CAREQGANTGELFF. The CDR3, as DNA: TGTGCCAGAGAGCAGGGGGCGAACACCGGGGAGCTGTTTTTT.

The DNA of the CDR3 is TGTGCCAGCAGCTTCGACAGGAACTATGGCTACACCTTC. Translated: CASSFDRNYGYTF. The genes are TRBV5-4 and TRBJ1-2; D might be TRBD1 (6 bases). V dropped 2 bases and J dropped 2 bases, with 7 bases sitting between them. Germline V gene lookup returns CDR1 SGHNT and CDR2 YYREEE (reference sequence). The CDR3 extends over 13 amino acids.

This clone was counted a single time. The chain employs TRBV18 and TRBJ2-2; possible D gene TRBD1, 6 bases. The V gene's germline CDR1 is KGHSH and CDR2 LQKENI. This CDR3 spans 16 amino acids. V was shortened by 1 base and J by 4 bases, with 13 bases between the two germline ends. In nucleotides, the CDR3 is TGTGCCAGCTCACCACGGGACAAGGGTGTCACCGGGGAGCTGTTTTTT. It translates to CASSPRDKGVTGELFF.

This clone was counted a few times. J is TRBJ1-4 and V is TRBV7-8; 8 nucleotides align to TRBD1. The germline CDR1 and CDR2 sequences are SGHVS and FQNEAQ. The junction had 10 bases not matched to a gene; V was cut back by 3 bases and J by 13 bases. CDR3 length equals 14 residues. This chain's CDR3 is CASSFRTGTSGLFF. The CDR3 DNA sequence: TGTGCCAGCAGCTTCCGGACAGGGACATCCGGACTGTTTTTT.

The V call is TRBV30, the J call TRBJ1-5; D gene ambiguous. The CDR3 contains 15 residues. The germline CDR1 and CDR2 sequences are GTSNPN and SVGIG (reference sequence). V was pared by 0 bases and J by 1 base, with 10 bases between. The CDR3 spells CAWSVGSGSNQPQHF. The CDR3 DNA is TGTGCCTGGAGTGTGGGGAGCGGCAGCAATCAGCCCCAGCATTTT.

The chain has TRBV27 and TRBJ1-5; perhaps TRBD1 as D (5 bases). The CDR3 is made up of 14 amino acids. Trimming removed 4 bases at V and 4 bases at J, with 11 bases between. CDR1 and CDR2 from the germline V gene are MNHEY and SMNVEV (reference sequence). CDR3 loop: CASSSDGGNQPQHF. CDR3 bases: TGTGCCAGCAGTTCCGACGGGGGGAATCAGCCCCAGCATTTT.

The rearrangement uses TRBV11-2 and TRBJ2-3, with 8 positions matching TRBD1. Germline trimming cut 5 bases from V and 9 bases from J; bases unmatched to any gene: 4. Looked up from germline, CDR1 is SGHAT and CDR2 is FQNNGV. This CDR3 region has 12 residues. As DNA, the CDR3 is TGTGCCAGCAGCAAGGACAGGGCAACGCAGTATTTT. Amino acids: CASSKDRATQYF.

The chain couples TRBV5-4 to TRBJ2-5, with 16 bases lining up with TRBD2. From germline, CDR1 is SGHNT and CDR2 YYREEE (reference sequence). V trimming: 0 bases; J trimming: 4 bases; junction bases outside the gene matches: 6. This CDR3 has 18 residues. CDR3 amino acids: CASSLAGTSGRGGETQYF. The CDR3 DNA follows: TGTGCCAGCAGCTTGGCCGGGACTAGCGGGAGGGGTGGAGAGACCCAGTACTTC.

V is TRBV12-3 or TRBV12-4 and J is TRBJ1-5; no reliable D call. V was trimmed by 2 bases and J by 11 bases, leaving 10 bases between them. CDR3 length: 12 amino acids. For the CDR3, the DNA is TGTGCCAGCAGTTTATATGCGGGGTCCCAGCATTTT. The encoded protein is CASSLYAGSQHF.

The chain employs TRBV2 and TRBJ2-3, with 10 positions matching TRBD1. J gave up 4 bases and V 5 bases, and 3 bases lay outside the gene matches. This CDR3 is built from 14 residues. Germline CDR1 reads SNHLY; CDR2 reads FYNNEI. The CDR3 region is CASSWDRGADTQYF. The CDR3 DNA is TGTGCCAGCAGTTGGGACAGGGGAGCAGATACGCAGTATTTT.

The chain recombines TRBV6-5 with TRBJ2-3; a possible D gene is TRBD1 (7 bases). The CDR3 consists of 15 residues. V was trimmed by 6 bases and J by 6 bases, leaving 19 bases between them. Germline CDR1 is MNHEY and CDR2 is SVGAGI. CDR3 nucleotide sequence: TGTGCCAGCAGCGACGAAGGAGGGGGCCATGATACGCAGTATTTT. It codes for CASSDEGGGHDTQYF.

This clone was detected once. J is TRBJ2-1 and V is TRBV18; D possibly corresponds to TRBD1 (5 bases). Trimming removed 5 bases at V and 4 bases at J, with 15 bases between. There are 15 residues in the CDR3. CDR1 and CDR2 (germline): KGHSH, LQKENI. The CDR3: CASSLGPEQYNEQFF. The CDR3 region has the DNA TGTGCCAGCTCATTGGGGCCCGAGCAGTACAATGAGCAGTTCTTC. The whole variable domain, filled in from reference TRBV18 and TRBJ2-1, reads NAGVMQNPRHLVRRRGQEARLRCSPMKGHSHVYWYRQLPEEGLKFMVYLQKENIIDESGMPKERFSAEFPKEGPSILRIQQVVRGDSAAYFCASSLGPEQYNEQFFGPGTRLTVL.

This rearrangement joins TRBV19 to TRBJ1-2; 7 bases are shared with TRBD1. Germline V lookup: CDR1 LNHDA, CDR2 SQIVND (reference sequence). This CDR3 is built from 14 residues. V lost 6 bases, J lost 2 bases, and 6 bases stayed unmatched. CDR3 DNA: TGTGCCAGTAGGAAGGGGGCTGGGAACTATGGCTACACCTTC. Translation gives CASRKGAGNYGYTF.

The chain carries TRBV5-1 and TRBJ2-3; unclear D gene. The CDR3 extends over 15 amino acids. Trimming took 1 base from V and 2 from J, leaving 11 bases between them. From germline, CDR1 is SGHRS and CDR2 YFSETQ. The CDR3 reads CASSLRPEDTDTQYF. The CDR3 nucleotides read TGCGCCAGCAGCTTGCGACCTGAGGACACAGATACGCAGTATTTT.

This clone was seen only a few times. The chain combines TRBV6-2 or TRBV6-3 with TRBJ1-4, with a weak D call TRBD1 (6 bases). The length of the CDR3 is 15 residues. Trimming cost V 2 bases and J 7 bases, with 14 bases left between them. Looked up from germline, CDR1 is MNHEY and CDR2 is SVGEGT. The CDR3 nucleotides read TGTGCCAGCAGTTACCCACAGGGAGTCAGTGAAAAACTGTTTTTT. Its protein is CASSYPQGVSEKLFF.

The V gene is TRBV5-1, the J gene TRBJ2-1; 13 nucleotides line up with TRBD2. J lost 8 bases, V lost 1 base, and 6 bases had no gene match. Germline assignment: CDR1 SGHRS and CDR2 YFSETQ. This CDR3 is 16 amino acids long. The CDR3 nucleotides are TGCGCCAGCAGCTTGTCCGGGACTAGCGGGGTCTATGAGCAGTTCTTC. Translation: CASSLSGTSGVYEQFF.

The CDR3 sequence is CASSGSVSGRANEQFF. As DNA, the CDR3 is TGTGCCAGCAGCGGAAGTGTTAGCGGGAGGGCCAATGAGCAGTTCTTC. This chain connects TRBV4-2 to TRBJ2-1; 11 bases fit TRBD2. This CDR3 is built from 16 residues. V shed 5 bases and J 6 bases; nucleotides not matched to a gene: 9. CDR1 and CDR2 (germline): LGHNA, YNFKEQ.

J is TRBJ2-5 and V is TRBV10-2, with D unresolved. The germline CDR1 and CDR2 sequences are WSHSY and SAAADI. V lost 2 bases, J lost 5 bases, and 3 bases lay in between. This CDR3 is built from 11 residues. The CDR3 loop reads CASSERETQYF. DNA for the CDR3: TGCGCCAGCAGTGAGCGGGAGACCCAGTACTTC.

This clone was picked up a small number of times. The CDR3 sequence is CASSTGRAYTGDTIYF. In DNA, the CDR3 is TGTGCCAGCAGCACGGGAAGGGCGTATACCGGGGACACCATATATTTT. V gene TRBV7-9 combines with J gene TRBJ1-3; D remains ambiguous. V was trimmed by 5 bases and J by 8 bases, leaving 22 bases between them. The CDR3 runs 16 residues. CDR1 is SEHNR and CDR2 is FQNEAQ in the germline V gene (reference sequence). Together with reference TRBV7-9 and TRBJ1-3, the CDR3 gives the full variable domain: DTGVSQNPRHKITKRGQNVTFRCDPISEHNRLYWYRQTLGQGPEFLTYFQNEAQLEKSRLLSDRFSAERPKGSFSTLEIQRTEQGDSAMYLCASSTGRAYTGDTIYFGEGSWLTVV.

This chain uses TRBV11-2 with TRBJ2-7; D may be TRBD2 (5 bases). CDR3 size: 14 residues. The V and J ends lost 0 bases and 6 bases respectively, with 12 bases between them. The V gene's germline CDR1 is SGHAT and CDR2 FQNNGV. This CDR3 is CASSLDPLGLEQYF. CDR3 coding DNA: TGTGCCAGCAGCTTAGACCCACTAGGTCTCGAGCAGTACTTC.

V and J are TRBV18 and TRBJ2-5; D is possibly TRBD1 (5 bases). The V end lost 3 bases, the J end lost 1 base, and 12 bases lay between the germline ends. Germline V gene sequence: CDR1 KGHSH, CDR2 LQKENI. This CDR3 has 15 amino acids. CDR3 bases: TGTGCCAGCTCACCCCAGGGTATCCCCCAAGAGACCCAGTACTTC. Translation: CASSPQGIPQETQYF.

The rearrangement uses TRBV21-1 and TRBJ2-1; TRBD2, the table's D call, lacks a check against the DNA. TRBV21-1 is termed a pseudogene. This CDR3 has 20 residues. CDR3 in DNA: TGTGCCAGCACCCAAAGTGGGTCTAGCGGGAGGGCCAGAGAGCAGGGTGAGCAGTTCTTC. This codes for CASTQSGSSGRAREQGEQFF.

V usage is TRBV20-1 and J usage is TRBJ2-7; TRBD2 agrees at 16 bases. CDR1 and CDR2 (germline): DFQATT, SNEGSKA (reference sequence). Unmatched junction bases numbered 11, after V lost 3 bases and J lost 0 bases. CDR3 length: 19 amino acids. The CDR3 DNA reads TGCAGTGCTAGTTTTAGGGGACTAGCGGGAGGGCCAGGCTCCTACGAGCAGTACTTC. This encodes CSASFRGLAGGPGSYEQYF.

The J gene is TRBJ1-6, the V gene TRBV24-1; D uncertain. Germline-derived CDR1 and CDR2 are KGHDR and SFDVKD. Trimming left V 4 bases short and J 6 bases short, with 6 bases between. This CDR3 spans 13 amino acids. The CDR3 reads CATSDQANSPLHF. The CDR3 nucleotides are TGTGCCACCAGTGACCAAGCTAATTCACCCCTCCACTTT.

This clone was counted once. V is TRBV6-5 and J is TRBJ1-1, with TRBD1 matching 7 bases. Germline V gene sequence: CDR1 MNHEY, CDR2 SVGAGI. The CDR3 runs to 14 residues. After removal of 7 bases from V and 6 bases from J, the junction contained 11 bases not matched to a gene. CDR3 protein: CASIPTGVVAEAFF. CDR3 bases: TGTGCCAGCATCCCCACAGGGGTAGTGGCTGAAGCTTTCTTT.

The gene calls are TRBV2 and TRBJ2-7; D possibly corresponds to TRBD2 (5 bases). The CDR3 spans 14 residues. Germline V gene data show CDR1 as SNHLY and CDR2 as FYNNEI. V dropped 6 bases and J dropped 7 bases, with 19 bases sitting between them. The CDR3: CASSLLGSTGEQYF. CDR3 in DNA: TGTGCCAGCAGCCTCCTAGGGTCCACGGGGGAGCAGTACTTC.

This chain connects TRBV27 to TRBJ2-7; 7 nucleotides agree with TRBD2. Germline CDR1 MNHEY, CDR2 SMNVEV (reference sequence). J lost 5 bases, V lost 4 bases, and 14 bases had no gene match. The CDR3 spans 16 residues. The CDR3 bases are TGTGCCAGCAGTTCATACTCAGCGGGGACCCTAAACGAGCAGTACTTC. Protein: CASSSYSAGTLNEQYF.

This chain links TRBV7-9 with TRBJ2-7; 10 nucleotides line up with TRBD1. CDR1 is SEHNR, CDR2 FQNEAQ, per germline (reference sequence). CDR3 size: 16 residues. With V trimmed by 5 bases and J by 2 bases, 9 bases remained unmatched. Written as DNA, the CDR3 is TGTGCCAGCAGCCCAATCCCGGGACAGGGGACCTACGAGCAGTACTTC. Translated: CASSPIPGQGTYEQYF.